This T cell receptor beta chain was recorded in a study of blood T cell repertoires in COVID-19. Per the study methods: Scientists estimated how many nucleated cells there were by amplifying reference gene primers. The protocol was immunoSEQ multiplex PCR, while the TCRdb copy is restricted to in-frame clones and leaves out a portion. The DNA gave D and trimming, while V, J and clone size come from that table. This repertoire shows 200,000 or so clones, about 88% found once; its top ten account for around 2.6%. This clone showed up just once. The CDR3 covers 16 residues. CDR1 is SGHAT and CDR2 is FQDESV in the germline V gene (reference sequence). V was pared by 2 bases and J by 7 bases, with 6 bases of the junction left unmatched.

Sequencing was performed on PBMCs or T cells enriched from blood (not recorded which). The sequence was obtained from a woman aged 25 to 39 who had recovered from COVID-19. The genes are TRBV11-1 and TRBJ2-1; TRBD2 matches at 12 bases. CDR3 protein: CASSLFTSGGPNEQFF. In DNA form, the CDR3 reads TGTGCCAGCAGCTTATTTACTAGCGGGGGGCCAAATGAGCAGTTCTTC.